This T cell receptor beta chain was obtained from a study of T cell changes during pregnancy in multiple sclerosis. Germline-derived CDR1 and CDR2 are MNHNS and SASEGT. This CDR3 is built from 15 residues. The V end lost 5 bases, the J end lost 2 bases, and 14 bases lay between the germline ends. The data were produced by immunoSEQ multiplex PCR, yet TCRdb's version contains in-frame clones alone and is incomplete. Among 60,000 to 90,000 clones listed, about nine tenths were seen once. The input for sequencing was peripheral blood, taken before pregnancy. The chain employs TRBV6-1 and TRBJ2-3; D may be TRBD1 (6 bases). The clonotype originates from a female donor with multiple sclerosis, enrolled in a pregnancy study. This CDR3 reads CASSKGQPLTDTQYF. The CDR3 region has the DNA TGTGCCAGCAGTAAAGGACAGCCCCTCACAGATACGCAGTATTTT.